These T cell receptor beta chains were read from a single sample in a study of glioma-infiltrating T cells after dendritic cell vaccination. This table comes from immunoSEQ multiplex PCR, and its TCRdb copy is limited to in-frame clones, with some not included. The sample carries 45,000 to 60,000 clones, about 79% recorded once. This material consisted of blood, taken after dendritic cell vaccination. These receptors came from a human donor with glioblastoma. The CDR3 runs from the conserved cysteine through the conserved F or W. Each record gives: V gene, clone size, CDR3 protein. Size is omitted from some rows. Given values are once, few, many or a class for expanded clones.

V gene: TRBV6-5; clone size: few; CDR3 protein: CASSYQGLAALETQYF
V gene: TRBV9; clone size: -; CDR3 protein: CASSVTPGQGNEKLFF
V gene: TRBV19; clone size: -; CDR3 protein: CASSIEGRGAYEQYF
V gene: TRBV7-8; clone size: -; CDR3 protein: CASSGQQGARQPQHF
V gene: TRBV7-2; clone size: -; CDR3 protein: CASSLVQGFEIDGYTF
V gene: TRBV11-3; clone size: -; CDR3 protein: CASSLGPPNTYEQYF
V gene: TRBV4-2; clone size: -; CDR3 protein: CASSQARGGGTGELFF
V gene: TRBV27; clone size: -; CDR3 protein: CASSNRDRALYEQYF
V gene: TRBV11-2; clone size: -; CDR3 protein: CASSPKAGNTGELFF
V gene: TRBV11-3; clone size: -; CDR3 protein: CASSSGTGDDEQYF
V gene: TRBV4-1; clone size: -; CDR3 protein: CASTFSGTGNGYTF